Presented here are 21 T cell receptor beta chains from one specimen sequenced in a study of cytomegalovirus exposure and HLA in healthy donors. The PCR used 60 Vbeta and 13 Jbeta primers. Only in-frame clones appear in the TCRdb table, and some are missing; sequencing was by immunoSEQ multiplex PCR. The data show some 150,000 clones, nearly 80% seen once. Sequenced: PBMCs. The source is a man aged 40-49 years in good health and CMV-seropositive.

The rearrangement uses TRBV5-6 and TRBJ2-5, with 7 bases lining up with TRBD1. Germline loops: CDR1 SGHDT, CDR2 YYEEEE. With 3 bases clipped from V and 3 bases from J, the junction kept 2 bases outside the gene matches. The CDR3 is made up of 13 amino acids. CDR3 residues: CASSWGTEETQYF. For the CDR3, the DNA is TGTGCCAGCAGCTGGGGGACAGAAGAGACCCAGTACTTC. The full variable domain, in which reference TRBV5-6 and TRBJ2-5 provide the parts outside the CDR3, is DAGVTQSPTHLIKTRGQQVTLRCSPKSGHDTVSWYQQALGQGPQFIFQYYEEEERQRGNFPDRFSGHQFPNYSSELNVNALLLGDSALYLCASSWGTEETQYFGPGTRLLVL.

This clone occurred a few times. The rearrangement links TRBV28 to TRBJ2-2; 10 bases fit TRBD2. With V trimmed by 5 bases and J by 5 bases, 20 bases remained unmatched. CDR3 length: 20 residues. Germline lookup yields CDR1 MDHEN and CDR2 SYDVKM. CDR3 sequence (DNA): TGTGCCAGCAGTCGATCCGGGACTAGCGCGTTTTATGTCGAGACCGGGGAGCTGTTTTTT. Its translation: CASSRSGTSAFYVETGELFF.

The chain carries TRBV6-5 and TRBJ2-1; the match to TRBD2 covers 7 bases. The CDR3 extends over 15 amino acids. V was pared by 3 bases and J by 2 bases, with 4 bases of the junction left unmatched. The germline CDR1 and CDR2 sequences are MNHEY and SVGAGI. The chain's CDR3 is CASSYILAAYNEQFF. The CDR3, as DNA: TGTGCCAGCAGTTATATCCTAGCGGCCTACAATGAGCAGTTCTTC.

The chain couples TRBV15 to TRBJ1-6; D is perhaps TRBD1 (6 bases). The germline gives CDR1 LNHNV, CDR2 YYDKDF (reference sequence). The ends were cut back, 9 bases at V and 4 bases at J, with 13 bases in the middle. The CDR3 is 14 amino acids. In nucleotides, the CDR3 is TGTGCCACTTCTGGACAGACTTATAATTCACCCCTCCACTTT. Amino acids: CATSGQTYNSPLHF. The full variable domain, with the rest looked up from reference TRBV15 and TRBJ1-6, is DAMVIQNPRYQVTQFGKPVTLSCSQTLNHNVMYWYQQKSSQAPKLLFHYYDKDFNNEADTPDNFQSRRPNTSFCFLDIRSPGLGDTAMYLCATSGQTYNSPLHFGNGTRLTVT.

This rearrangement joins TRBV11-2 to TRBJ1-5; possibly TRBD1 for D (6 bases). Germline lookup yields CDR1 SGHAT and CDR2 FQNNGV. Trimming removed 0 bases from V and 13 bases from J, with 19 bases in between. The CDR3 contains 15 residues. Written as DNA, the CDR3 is TGTGCCAGCAGCTTAGATCATGCGGGAGGGGGGAGGCAGCATTTT. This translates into CASSLDHAGGGRQHF. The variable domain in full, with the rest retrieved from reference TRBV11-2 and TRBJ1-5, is EAGVAQSPRYKIIEKRQSVAFWCNPISGHATLYWYQQILGQGPKLLIQFQNNGVVDDSQLPKDRFSAERLKGVDSTLKIQPAKLEDSAVYLCASSLDHAGGGRQHFGDGTRLSIL.

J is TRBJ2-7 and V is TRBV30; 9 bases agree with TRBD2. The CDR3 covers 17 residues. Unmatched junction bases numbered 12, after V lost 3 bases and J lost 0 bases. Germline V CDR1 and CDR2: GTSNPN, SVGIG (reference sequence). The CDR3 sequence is CAWRGAASGVSSYEQYF. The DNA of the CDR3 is TGTGCCTGGAGGGGGGCGGCTAGCGGGGTTAGCTCCTACGAGCAGTACTTC.

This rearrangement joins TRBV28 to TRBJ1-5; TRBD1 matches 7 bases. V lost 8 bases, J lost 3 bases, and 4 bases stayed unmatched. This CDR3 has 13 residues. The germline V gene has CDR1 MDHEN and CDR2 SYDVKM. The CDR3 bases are TGTGCCAGCCGGACAGGTCTCAATCAGCCCCAGCATTTT. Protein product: CASRTGLNQPQHF. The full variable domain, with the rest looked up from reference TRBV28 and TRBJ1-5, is DVKVTQSSRYLVKRTGEKVFLECVQDMDHENMFWYRQDPGLGLRLIYFSYDVKMKEKGDIPEGYSVSREKKERFSLILESASTNQTSMYLCASRTGLNQPQHFGDGTRLSIL.

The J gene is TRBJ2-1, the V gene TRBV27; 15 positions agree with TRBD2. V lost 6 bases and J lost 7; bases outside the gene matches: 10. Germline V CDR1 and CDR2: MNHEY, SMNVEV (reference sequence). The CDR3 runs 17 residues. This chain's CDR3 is CASSPGPGTSGRNEQFF. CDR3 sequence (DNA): TGTGCCAGCAGCCCGGGGCCCGGGACTAGCGGGAGGAATGAGCAGTTCTTC.

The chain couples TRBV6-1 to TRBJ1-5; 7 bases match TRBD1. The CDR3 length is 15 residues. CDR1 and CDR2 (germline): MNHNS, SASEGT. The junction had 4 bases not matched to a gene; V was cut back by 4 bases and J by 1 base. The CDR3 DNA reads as TGTGCCAGCAGTGCACAGGGGTTGAGCAATCAGCCCCAGCATTTT. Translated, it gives CASSAQGLSNQPQHF.

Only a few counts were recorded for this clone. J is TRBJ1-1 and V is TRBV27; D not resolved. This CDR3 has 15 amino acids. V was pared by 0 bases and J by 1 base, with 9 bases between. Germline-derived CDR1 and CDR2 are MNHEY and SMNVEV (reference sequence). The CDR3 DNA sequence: TGTGCCAGCAGTTTATCCTTTAACGGGAACACTGAAGCTTTCTTT. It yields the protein CASSLSFNGNTEAFF.

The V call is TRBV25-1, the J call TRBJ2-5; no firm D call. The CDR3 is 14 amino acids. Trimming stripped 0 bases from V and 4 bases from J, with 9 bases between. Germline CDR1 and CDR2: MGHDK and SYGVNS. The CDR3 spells CASSEYLFVETQYF. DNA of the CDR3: TGTGCCAGCAGTGAATATCTCTTTGTAGAGACCCAGTACTTC.

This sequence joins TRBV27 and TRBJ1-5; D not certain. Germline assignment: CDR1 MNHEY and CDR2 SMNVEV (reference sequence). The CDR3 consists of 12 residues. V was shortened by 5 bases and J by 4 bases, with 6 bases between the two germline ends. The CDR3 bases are TGTGCCAGCAGTAGAGAGAATCAGCCCCAGCATTTT. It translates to CASSRENQPQHF.

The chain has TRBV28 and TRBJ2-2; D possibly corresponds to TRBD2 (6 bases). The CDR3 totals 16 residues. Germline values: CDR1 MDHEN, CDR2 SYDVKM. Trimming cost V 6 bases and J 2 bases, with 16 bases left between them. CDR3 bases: TGTGCCAGCAGACGGGGTCGGGGGACTAACACCGGGGAGCTGTTTTTT. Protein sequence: CASRRGRGTNTGELFF. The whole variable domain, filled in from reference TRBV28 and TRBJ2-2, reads DVKVTQSSRYLVKRTGEKVFLECVQDMDHENMFWYRQDPGLGLRLIYFSYDVKMKEKGDIPEGYSVSREKKERFSLILESASTNQTSMYLCASRRGRGTNTGELFFGEGSRLTVL.

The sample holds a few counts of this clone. This chain's CDR3 is CASSRKGTSGGDEQFF. CDR3 bases: TGCGCCAGCTCGAGGAAGGGGACTAGCGGGGGGGATGAGCAGTTCTTC. The chain combines TRBV5-1 with TRBJ2-1, with 16 positions matching TRBD2. The V gene's germline CDR1 is SGHRS and CDR2 YFSETQ. V lost 7 bases to trimming and J lost 8 bases; unmatched junction nucleotides: 9. This CDR3 is built from 16 residues. The whole variable domain, remainder taken from reference TRBV5-1 and TRBJ2-1, is KAGVTQTPRYLIKTRGQQVTLSCSPISGHRSVSWYQQTPGQGLQFLFEYFSETQRNKGNFPGRFSGRQFSNSRSEMNVSTLELGDSALYLCASSRKGTSGGDEQFFGPGTRLTVL.

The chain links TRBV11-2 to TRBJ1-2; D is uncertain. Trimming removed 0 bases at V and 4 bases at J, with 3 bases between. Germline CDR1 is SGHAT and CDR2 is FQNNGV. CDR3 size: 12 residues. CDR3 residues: CASSLELYGYTF. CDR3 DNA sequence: TGTGCCAGCAGCTTAGAACTCTATGGCTACACCTTC.

CDR3 loop: CASPIPGGQEDYTF. In nucleotides, the CDR3 is TGTGCCAGCCCAATACCTGGGGGACAGGAGGACTACACCTTC. The chain carries TRBV18 and TRBJ1-2; 8 bases are a match to TRBD1. Germline V gene lookup returns CDR1 KGHSH and CDR2 LQKENI. J gave up 10 bases and V 8 bases, and 15 bases lay outside the gene matches. The CDR3 loop spans 14 amino acids.

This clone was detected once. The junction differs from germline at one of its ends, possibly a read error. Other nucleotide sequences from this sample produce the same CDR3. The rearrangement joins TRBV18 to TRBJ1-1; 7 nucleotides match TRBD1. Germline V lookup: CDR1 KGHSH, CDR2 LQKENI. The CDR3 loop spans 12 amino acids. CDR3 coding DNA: TGTGCCAGCTCACCACTTGGGACAGAAGCTTTTTTT. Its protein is CASSPLGTEAFF.

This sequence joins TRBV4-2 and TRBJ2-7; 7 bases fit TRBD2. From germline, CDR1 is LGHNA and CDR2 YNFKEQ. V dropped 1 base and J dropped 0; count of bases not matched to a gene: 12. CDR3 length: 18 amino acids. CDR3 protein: CASSQGVRSSGLSYEQYF. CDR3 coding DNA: TGTGCCAGCAGCCAAGGTGTCAGGTCTAGCGGCCTCTCCTACGAGCAGTACTTC.

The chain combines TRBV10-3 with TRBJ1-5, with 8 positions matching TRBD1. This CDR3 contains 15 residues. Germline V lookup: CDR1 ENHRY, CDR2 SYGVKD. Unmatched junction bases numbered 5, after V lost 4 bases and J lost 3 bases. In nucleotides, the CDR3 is TGTGCCATCAGTGCGGGACAGGCTACCAATCAGCCCCAGCATTTT. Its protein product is CAISAGQATNQPQHF.

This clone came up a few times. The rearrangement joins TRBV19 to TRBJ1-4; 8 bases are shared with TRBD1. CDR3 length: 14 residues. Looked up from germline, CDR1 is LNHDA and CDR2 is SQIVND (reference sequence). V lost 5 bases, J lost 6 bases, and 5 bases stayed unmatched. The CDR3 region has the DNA TGTGCCAGTAGTGACAGGGGACGCGATGAAAAACTGTTTTTT. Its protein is CASSDRGRDEKLFF. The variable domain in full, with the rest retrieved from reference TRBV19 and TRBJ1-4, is DGGITQSPKYLFRKEGQNVTLSCEQNLNHDAMYWYRQDPGQGLRLIYYSQIVNDFQKGDIAEGYSVSREKKESFPLTVTSAQKNPTAFYLCASSDRGRDEKLFFGSGTQLSVL.

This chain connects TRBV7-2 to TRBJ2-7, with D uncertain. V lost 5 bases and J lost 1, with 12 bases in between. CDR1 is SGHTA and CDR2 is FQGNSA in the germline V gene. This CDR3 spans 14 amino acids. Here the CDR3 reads CASSPRIQSYEQYF. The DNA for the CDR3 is TGTGCCAGCAGCCCCAGAATACAATCCTACGAGCAGTACTTC.